A single sample is the source of the 9 T cell receptor beta chains below, sequenced in a study of shared clonotypes between healthy human individuals. Measured with immunoSEQ multiplex PCR; TCRdb has only the in-frame clones, and not every one. Counted here are some 2,000,000 clones, roughly 95% occurring once; the ten biggest clones make up roughly 0.13%. Sequenced input: naive CD4+ T cells sorted from blood. Subset of the sample: CD45RA+ positively selected. Receptors were obtained from a man aged 18-30 years in good health.

The CDR3 protein is CAWRGKGVVETQYF. DNA for the CDR3: TGTGCCTGGAGGGGGAAAGGGGTGGTGGAGACCCAGTACTTC. This sequence joins TRBV30 and TRBJ2-5; a weak D match, TRBD1 (5 bases). V lost 3 bases and J lost 5, with 16 bases in between. Per germline, CDR1 GTSNPN and CDR2 SVGIG (reference sequence). The CDR3 runs 14 residues.

This chain joins TRBV4-3 and TRBJ2-7; TRBD2 is a possible D gene (5 bases). The CDR3 runs to 17 residues. With 0 bases removed from V and 2 bases from J, the gap between germline ends came to 17 bases. Germline CDR1 reads LGHNA; CDR2 reads YSLEER. The CDR3 loop reads CASSQDMGAGLAYEQYF. In DNA form, the CDR3 reads TGCGCCAGCAGCCAAGATATGGGCGCGGGCCTCGCCTACGAGCAGTACTTC.

This clone was found once. The rearrangement joins TRBV6-1 to TRBJ2-1; D might be TRBD1 (7 bases). CDR3 length: 16 amino acids. Germline V gene data show CDR1 as MNHNS and CDR2 as SASEGT. V was cut by 6 bases and J by 4 bases, with 19 bases left in between. The CDR3 DNA is TGTGCCAGCAGCGAAAACAGGGGAGGTTTTTACAATGAGCAGTTCTTC. Protein: CASSENRGGFYNEQFF.

The chain is built from TRBV5-4 and TRBJ2-1, with D perhaps TRBD2 (5 bases). The CDR3 spans 15 residues. Trimming took 4 bases from V and 2 from J, leaving 13 bases between them. CDR1 and CDR2 (germline): SGHNT, YYREEE (reference sequence). The CDR3 region has the DNA TGTGCCAGCAGCCCTTCCAGCGGTACCTACAATGAGCAGTTCTTC. The encoded protein is CASSPSSGTYNEQFF.

V gene TRBV4-1 combines with J gene TRBJ1-6; maybe TRBD1 (6 bases). Trimming left V 0 bases short and J 7 bases short, with 16 bases between. The CDR3 spans 17 residues. Looked up from germline, CDR1 is MGHRA and CDR2 is YSYEKL. CDR3 nucleotides: TGCGCCAGCAGCCAAGAGGGGTCGGGGGCGTGGAATTCACCCCTCCACTTT. Amino acids: CASSQEGSGAWNSPLHF.

The count of this clone is one. The chain recombines TRBV15 with TRBJ2-5; no clear D gene. The ends were cut back, 3 bases at V and 9 bases at J, with 14 bases in the middle. Germline V gene data show CDR1 as LNHNV and CDR2 as YYDKDF (reference sequence). This CDR3 has 13 amino acids. The CDR3 sequence is CATSSLIGYAQYF. CDR3 in DNA: TGTGCCACCAGCAGCTTAATAGGGTACGCCCAGTACTTC.

V and J are TRBV10-3 and TRBJ1-1; 9 positions match TRBD1. V lost 0 bases to trimming and J lost 11 bases; unmatched junction nucleotides: 13. Germline V gene lookup returns CDR1 ENHRY and CDR2 SYGVKD. The CDR3 totals 16 residues. CDR3 bases: TGTGCCATCAGTGAGTCAGGAAGGACAGGGGCCGCAGCGGCTTTCTTT. Translating gives CAISESGRTGAAAAFF.

The chain recombines TRBV11-2 with TRBJ1-5; 9 bases are shared with TRBD1. After removal of 5 bases from V and 0 bases from J, the junction contained 8 bases not matched to a gene. CDR3 length: 17 residues. Per germline, CDR1 SGHAT and CDR2 FQNNGV. Here the CDR3 DNA reads TGTGCCAGCAGCCTAGGGACAGGGTATTATAGCAATCAGCCCCAGCATTTT. Its translation: CASSLGTGYYSNQPQHF.

Comment on this clone: Other DNA sequences within the sample encode an identical CDR3. The chain has TRBV18 and TRBJ1-2, with TRBD1 as a possible D gene (6 bases). V was pared by 3 bases and J by 5 bases, with 10 bases between. CDR1 and CDR2 (germline): KGHSH, LQKENI. The CDR3 contains 13 residues. The CDR3 nucleotides read TGTGCCAGCTCACCCGGACAGTTGTATGGCTACACCTTC. Translated: CASSPGQLYGYTF.